These T cell receptor beta chains were read from a single sample in a study of T-cell memory formation after mild COVID-19. TCRdb reprocessed the 5' RACE reads via MiXCR and lists one record per CDR3 protein. The table lists about 320,000 distinct CDR3 sequences, roughly an eighth of them singletons. Sequenced input: PBMCs or a T cell subset sorted from them (not recorded which). These receptors all come from a man between 18 and 35 years old who had mild COVID-19 (a few samples of this study predate the infection). Cell type and time point are not known. Both conserved end residues are part of each CDR3. Each record gives: J gene, D gene, clone size, V gene, CDR3 DNA, CDR3 protein. The D gene is left open where the match is weak. Expanded clones get a size class; other rows say once, few or many, or leave the size out.

TRBJ1-5,.,.,TRBV19,TGTGCCAGTAACCTAGACAGCGGCAATCAGCCCCAGCATTTT,CASNLDSGNQPQHF
TRBJ2-7,.,once,TRBV11-2,TGTGCCAGCAGCTTTCAAATAACGGACTACGAGCAGTACTTC,CASSFQITDYEQYF
TRBJ2-2,.,.,TRBV6-2/TRBV6-3,TGTGCCAGCCGAGGGGACTACACCGGGGAGCTGTTTTTT,CASRGDYTGELFF
TRBJ2-2,.,.,TRBV9,TGTGCCAGCAGCGTTCTAAGTGACACCGGGGAGCTGTTTTTT,CASSVLSDTGELFF
TRBJ1-6,.,many,TRBV27,TGTGCCAGCGCTGTGGGTGCCTCACCCCTCCACTTT,CASAVGASPLHF
TRBJ2-1,TRBD2,.,TRBV11-3,TGTGCCAGCAGCTTCCGGGAGGGTAATGAGCAGTTCTTC,CASSFREGNEQFF
TRBJ1-2,.,few,TRBV2,TGTGCCAGCAGCCGACAGTTCTATGGCTACACCTTC,CASSRQFYGYTF
TRBJ1-6,.,.,TRBV5-1,TGCGCCAGCAGCTTGGCGGGCAGGGATTATTCACCCCTCCACTTT,CASSLAGRDYSPLHF
TRBJ1-4,.,.,TRBV5-1,TGCGCCAGCAGCTTGGAAGGGTTGGGATTGGGTGAAAAACTGTTTTTT,CASSLEGLGLGEKLFF
TRBJ1-2,.,many,TRBV7-2,TGTGCCAGCAGCTTAGTTGGGGGGGTGGACTATGGCTACACCTTC,CASSLVGGVDYGYTF
TRBJ1-5,.,.,TRBV19,TGTGCCAGTAGTGTTGCAGCCTTAGCCAATCAGCCCCAGCATTTT,CASSVAALANQPQHF
TRBJ1-4,TRBD1,.,TRBV12-3/TRBV12-4,TGTGCCAGCAGACAGGGGCGACTTGAAAAACTGTTTTTT,CASRQGRLEKLFF